One and the same sample provided the 18 T cell receptor beta chains below, sequenced in a study of blood T cells in healthy people across ages. For the second PCR, which ran for about 6 to 11 cycles, a sample-barcoded 5' primer and a J-beta primer mix were used. TCRdb re-analysed the 5' RACE reads in MiXCR, keeping a single row per CDR3 protein. The sample consists of 1,800,000 or so distinct CDR3 sequences, roughly 43% of them appearing once. The sample consisted of blood. The receptors were sampled from a human donor in good health.

The chain uses TRBV5-1 and TRBJ2-7, with D perhaps matching TRBD2 (6 bases). Deletions cut 0 bases from V and 5 bases from J, with 18 bases between. Germline V gene sequence: CDR1 SGHRS, CDR2 YFSETQ. The CDR3 spans 16 residues. The CDR3 DNA sequence: TGCGCCAGCAGCTTGGATCGGAGGGTAAGCAAGGACGAGCAGTACTTC. The encoded protein is CASSLDRRVSKDEQYF.

This clonotype was seen more than once but under ten times. V and J are TRBV27 and TRBJ2-7, with 8 nucleotides matching TRBD1. The J segment lost 4 bases and the V segment lost 4 bases, leaving 12 bases of the junction unmatched. This CDR3 comprises 16 residues. Germline V lookup: CDR1 MNHEY, CDR2 SMNVEV (reference sequence). CDR3 DNA: TGTGCCAGCAGTTACCCCAGGACAGGGATGCAATACGAGCAGTACTTC. This codes for CASSYPRTGMQYEQYF.

This chain connects TRBV7-2 to TRBJ1-1; no firm D call. V was shortened by 5 bases and J by 3 bases, with 13 bases between the two germline ends. This CDR3 comprises 14 residues. Looked up from germline, CDR1 is SGHTA and CDR2 is FQGNSA. This chain's CDR3 is CASSLDNRHTEAFF. The CDR3, as DNA: TGTGCCAGCAGCCTAGATAATAGGCACACTGAAGCTTTCTTT.

The chain carries TRBV24-1 and TRBJ1-1; 10 nucleotides align to TRBD1. The CDR3 spans 14 residues. CDR1 is KGHDR and CDR2 is SFDVKD in the germline V gene. V dropped 5 bases and J dropped 5; count of bases not matched to a gene: 4. The CDR3 here is CATSAGTGVTEAFF. As DNA, the CDR3 is TGTGCCACCAGTGCAGGGACAGGGGTAACTGAAGCTTTCTTT.

This clonotype was picked up one time. The V and J genes are TRBV25-1 and TRBJ1-5; 7 nucleotides agree with TRBD1. V lost 1 base to trimming and J lost 6 bases; unmatched junction nucleotides: 9. This CDR3 has 16 amino acids. CDR1 is MGHDK and CDR2 is SYGVNS in the germline V gene. CDR3 in amino acids: CASSEWNRDSPQPQHF. Here the CDR3 DNA reads TGTGCCAGCAGTGAATGGAACCGGGACAGTCCTCAGCCCCAGCATTTT.

This clonotype came up many times. The chain uses TRBV7-9 and TRBJ2-7; D is possibly TRBD1 (6 bases). The CDR3 consists of 14 residues. The V end was cut by 6 bases, the J end by 2 bases, with 14 bases between. The germline V gene encodes CDR1 SEHNR and CDR2 FQNEAQ (reference sequence). As DNA, the CDR3 is TGTGCCAGCAGTACCCGGGACAACGCCTACGAGCAGTACTTC. The encoded protein is CASSTRDNAYEQYF.

The gene calls are TRBV6-6 and TRBJ2-1; D remains ambiguous. CDR3 length: 15 residues. The germline V gene has CDR1 MNHNY and CDR2 SVGAGI (reference sequence). Trimming removed 0 bases from V and 3 bases from J, with 9 bases in between. CDR3 in amino acids: CASSYSGRVYNEQFF. The CDR3 bases are TGTGCCAGCAGTTACTCCGGACGGGTCTACAATGAGCAGTTCTTC.

A word on this clonotype: Mismatch with germline at one junction end may stem from a read error. V and J are TRBV12-3 or TRBV12-4 and TRBJ2-2, with TRBD2 matching over 10 bases. CDR3 length equals 16 residues. The CDR3 region has the DNA TGTGCCAGCAGTCCAGCGGGGGGGAGGAACACCGGGGGGCTGTTTTTT. This translates into CASSPAGGRNTGGLFF.

The V call is TRBV15, the J call TRBJ1-1; D is ambiguous. Germline V gene data show CDR1 as LNHNV and CDR2 as YYDKDF (reference sequence). The ends were cut back, 0 bases at V and 3 bases at J, with 5 bases in the middle. CDR3 size: 13 residues. In nucleotides, the CDR3 is TGTGCCACCAGCAGAGAAGGGCACACTGAAGCTTTCTTT. Encoded protein: CATSREGHTEAFF.

The chain combines TRBV7-2 with TRBJ1-2, with D perhaps matching TRBD1 (6 bases). This CDR3 has 14 amino acids. The germline V gene encodes CDR1 SGHTA and CDR2 FQGNSA. V was trimmed by 5 bases and J by 9 bases, leaving 19 bases between them. DNA of the CDR3: TGTGCCAGCAGCCCTAAAGGGGGTCCGTCGAGCTACACCTTC. Amino acids: CASSPKGGPSSYTF.

The chain couples TRBV24-1 to TRBJ2-3, with D perhaps matching TRBD2 (5 bases). Germline-derived CDR1 and CDR2 are KGHDR and SFDVKD. Trimming cost V 6 bases and J 3 bases, with 12 bases left between them. The CDR3 runs to 14 residues. The DNA for the CDR3 is TGTGCCACCAGTAAGGACCCGGGGACAGATACGCAGTATTTT. Protein sequence: CATSKDPGTDTQYF.

This chain links TRBV11-1 with TRBJ1-1; D is unresolved. CDR3 length equals 15 residues. Trimming pared 5 bases from V and 0 bases from J, leaving 13 bases between. Germline CDR1 is SGHAT and CDR2 is FQDESV (reference sequence). The DNA of the CDR3 is TGTGCCAGCAGCGTGGATTCTCCCATGAACACTGAAGCTTTCTTT. The encoded protein is CASSVDSPMNTEAFF.

This clonotype has more than one count but fewer than ten. This rearrangement joins TRBV12-5 to TRBJ2-7; 7 bases map to TRBD1. J gave up 3 bases and V 3 bases, and 8 bases lay outside the gene matches. CDR3 length equals 15 residues. Per the germline V gene, CDR1 is LGHNT and CDR2 is FRNRAP. In nucleotides, the CDR3 is TGTGCTAGTGGTTTATCGATGGGACAGAACTACGAGCAGTACTTC. This translates into CASGLSMGQNYEQYF.

This clonotype was counted between two and nine times. The CDR3 nucleotides read TGTGCCAGCGGCATCAAAGGCATTCTGAATGGCTACACCTTC. Its translation is CASGIKGILNGYTF. The chain carries TRBV28 and TRBJ1-2, with D unresolved. The CDR3 is 14 amino acids. CDR1 and CDR2 (germline): MDHEN, SYDVKM. The ends were cut back, 8 bases at V and 6 bases at J, with 19 bases in the middle.

Only a few counts were recorded for this clonotype. J is TRBJ1-4 and V is TRBV3-1, with no clear D. This CDR3 has 13 residues. Germline loops: CDR1 LGHDT, CDR2 YNNKEL (reference sequence). Trimming removed 2 bases at V and 10 bases at J, with 11 bases between. The CDR3 nucleotides read TGTGCCAGCAGCCAAATTTCGCCGGTAAAACTGTTTTTT. Its protein is CASSQISPVKLFF.

The V gene is TRBV29-1, the J gene TRBJ2-5, with D perhaps assigned TRBD1 or TRBD2 (5 bases each). Germline V gene data show CDR1 as SQVTM and CDR2 as ANQGSEA. The CDR3 has 14 amino acids. V lost 4 bases to trimming and J lost 1 base, with 13 bases between them. The CDR3 here is CSVATPGPQETQYF. The CDR3 region has the DNA TGCAGCGTTGCCACACCGGGGCCCCAAGAGACCCAGTACTTC.

The V gene is TRBV6-6, the J gene TRBJ2-1, with D tentatively TRBD1 (6 bases). The length of the CDR3 is 15 residues. Germline V gives CDR1 MNHNY, CDR2 SVGAGI (reference sequence). The ends were cut back, 0 bases at V and 6 bases at J, with 12 bases in the middle. CDR3 region: CASSYSQGGSNEQFF. As DNA, the CDR3 is TGTGCCAGCAGTTACTCACAGGGTGGATCCAATGAGCAGTTCTTC.

This chain connects TRBV20-1 to TRBJ2-1; 8 bases fit TRBD1. This CDR3 spans 14 amino acids. J was trimmed by 3 bases and V by 5 bases; bases with no gene match: 6. Germline loops: CDR1 DFQATT, CDR2 SNEGSKA (reference sequence). The CDR3 region is CSAPRQGSYNEQFF. The CDR3 DNA reads TGCAGTGCTCCTCGACAGGGGAGCTACAATGAGCAGTTCTTC.